The rows below give T cell receptor beta chains drawn from one sample of a study of Graves' ophthalmopathy and Graves' hyperthyroidism. In TCRdb, the multiplex PCR reads were re-called with MiXCR into one record per CDR3 protein. This sample has some 750,000 distinct CDR3 sequences, with 40% found just once. Input material: peripheral blood. The receptors come from an adult man with Graves' ophthalmopathy. The CDR3 runs from the conserved cysteine through the conserved F or W. The D gene is left open where the match is weak. The size field is filled for only some rows; it gives once, few, many or a size class.

size | J | V | D | DNA | CDR3
. | TRBJ2-7 | TRBV20-1 | TRBD2 | TGCAGTGCTGACGGGACTAGATTTAACGAGCAGTACTTC | CSADGTRFNEQYF
many | TRBJ2-5 | TRBV7-7 | . | TGTGCTAGCAGCCGGACACCCCAAGAGACCCAGTACTTC | CASSRTPQETQYF
many | TRBJ1-1 | TRBV7-9 | . | TGTGCCAGCAGCTCCCTGGGACCTAAAATTGAAGCTTTCTTT | CASSSLGPKIEAFF
. | TRBJ2-6 | TRBV5-1 | . | TGCGCCAGCAAACTGACCTCTGGGGCCAACGTCCTGACTTTC | CASKLTSGANVLTF
. | TRBJ2-3 | TRBV15 | TRBD2 | TGTGCCACCAGCACCATAAAGGGGGGACTAGTTCATCCAGATACGCAGTATTTT | CATSTIKGGLVHPDTQYF
many | TRBJ2-5 | TRBV9 | . | TGTGCCAGCAGCGAGGGAATAGGGTTGGAGACCCAGTACTTC | CASSEGIGLETQYF
. | TRBJ1-1 | TRBV29-1 | . | TGCAGCCTAGTTTGGGTACACAACACTGAAGCTTTCTTT | CSLVWVHNTEAFF
. | TRBJ1-6 | TRBV19 | . | TGTGCCAGCAGTTACTCGAGGCCGGGGAGCTCCTATAATTCACCCCTCCACTTT | CASSYSRPGSSYNSPLHF
few | TRBJ2-5 | TRBV20-1 | . | TGCAGTGCTAGAGAACCTAGCGAAGAGACCCAGTACTTC | CSAREPSEETQYF
many | TRBJ2-7 | TRBV7-9 | . | TGTGCCAGCAGCTTCGGCGGGACAGCCTACGAGCAGTACTTC | CASSFGGTAYEQYF
. | TRBJ1-2 | TRBV25-1 | TRBD1 | TGTGCCAGCAGTTCATCAGGGGGTGGCTATGGCTACACCTTC | CASSSSGGGYGYTF
many | TRBJ1-4 | TRBV20-1 | TRBD1 | TGCAGTCGATCAGGGGGCGCGGGAAAACTGTTTTTT | CSRSGGAGKLFF
many | TRBJ2-5 | TRBV20-1 | TRBD1 | TGCAGTGCTGGCGGACAGGGGGCTATGGAGACCCAGTACTTC | CSAGGQGAMETQYF
. | TRBJ1-5 | TRBV19 | TRBD1 | TGTGCCAGCAGAAACAGGGGGGTTCAGCCCCAGCATTTT | CASRNRGVQPQHF
many | TRBJ2-3 | TRBV25-1 | . | TGTGCCAGCAGTTCACTAGCCGCTAGCACAGATACGCAGTATTTT | CASSSLAASTDTQYF
many | TRBJ1-2 | TRBV13 | TRBD1 | TGTGCCAGCAGCTCAGGGGACAGGGCAACTGGCTACACCTTC | CASSSGDRATGYTF
. | TRBJ2-5 | TRBV10-3 | . | TGTGCCATCACCGGGGGACAGCTTTCAGAGACCCAGTACTTC | CAITGGQLSETQYF
few | TRBJ1-4 | TRBV12-3/TRBV12-4 | . | TGTGCCAGCAGTTTCCGGACAGCCTTAACTAATGAAAAACTGTTTTTT | CASSFRTALTNEKLFF
few | TRBJ1-5 | TRBV20-1 | . | TGCAGTGCTAGATTACGTCGCCCCGGGGGACCCCAGCATTTT | CSARLRRPGGPQHF
. | TRBJ1-1 | TRBV29-1 | . | TGCAGCCGGACAGCAAGTAACACTGAAGCTTTCTTT | CSRTASNTEAFF
. | TRBJ1-1 | TRBV19 | TRBD1 | TGTGCCAGTAGCCAGATACAGGGGGTAGAAGCTTTCTTT | CASSQIQGVEAFF
. | TRBJ2-3 | TRBV12-3/TRBV12-4 | . | TGTGCCAGCAGTTCCGCAGCAGATACGCAGTATTTT | CASSSAADTQYF
many | TRBJ1-5 | TRBV24-1 | . | TGTGCCACCAGTGATTTAGGCCCAAATCAGCCCCAGCATTTT | CATSDLGPNQPQHF
. | TRBJ1-2 | TRBV10-3 | . | TGTGCCATCAGTGAGTCGGTATTCATCTCGAGGAGCAACTATGGCTACACCTTC | CAISESVFISRSNYGYTF
many | TRBJ2-5 | TRBV10-3 | TRBD1 | TGTGCCATCAGTGACCCGGGACAGGGTGGGGAGACCCAGTACTTC | CAISDPGQGGETQYF
. | TRBJ2-3 | TRBV7-9 | . | TGTGCCAGCAGCGGAGGGATCACAGATACGCAGTATTTT | CASSGGITDTQYF
. | TRBJ2-7 | TRBV7-9 | . | TGTGCCAGCAGCCTAACAGGTGACACATTCTACGAGCAGTACTTC | CASSLTGDTFYEQYF
. | TRBJ2-7 | TRBV11-2 | TRBD2 | TGCGCCAGCAGCCAATTCTACGGACTAGCGGGGTCTAACGAGCAGTACTTC | CASSQFYGLAGSNEQYF
. | TRBJ2-5 | TRBV15 | . | TGTGCCGCCAGCAGCCCCCTAGCTCAAGAGACCCAGTACTTC | CAASSPLAQETQYF
. | TRBJ2-7 | TRBV2 | . | TGTGCCAGCAAAAACAGGGATCTCTCCGAGCAGTACTTC | CASKNRDLSEQYF
. | TRBJ1-1 | TRBV20-1 | TRBD1 | TGCAGTGCTAGAAACCCGTTAAGGACAGGGGACACTGAAGCTTTCTTT | CSARNPLRTGDTEAFF
. | TRBJ1-5 | TRBV24-1 | . | TGTGCCAGCAGTGAAGGGTTCGGTCAGCCCCAGCATTTT | CASSEGFGQPQHF
few | TRBJ2-7 | TRBV7-2 | . | TGTGCCAGCAGTTACTACTCTCGGGGCGAGCAGTACTTC | CASSYYSRGEQYF
. | TRBJ2-6 | TRBV2 | . | TGTGCCAGCAGTAAACAAAGGGCCGGGGCCAACGTCCTGACTTTC | CASSKQRAGANVLTF
. | TRBJ1-5 | TRBV20-1 | . | TGCAGTGCTAGTGGAAACAGGGCTCCCAATCAGCCCCAGCATTTT | CSASGNRAPNQPQHF
. | TRBJ1-6 | TRBV5-1 | . | TGCGCCAGGAGCAGGGGCAGCAGCACTCGTAATTCACCCCTCCACTTT | CARSRGSSTRNSPLHF
. | TRBJ1-6 | TRBV20-1 | TRBD1 | TGCAGTGCTAGAGATCGGGACAGGGTAAATAATTCACCCCTCCACTTT | CSARDRDRVNNSPLHF
. | TRBJ1-5 | TRBV20-1 | TRBD1 | TGCAGTGCTAGACTATCGACAGGGGCGGGGGGTGATCAGCCCCAGCATTTT | CSARLSTGAGGDQPQHF
. | TRBJ1-6 | TRBV20-1 | . | TGCAGTGCTAGACCGTGGCGGGGGGCTTATAATTCACCCCTCCACTTT | CSARPWRGAYNSPLHF
. | TRBJ1-5 | TRBV7-6 | . | TGTGCCAGCAGCGGACGGATCGAGGGTTATAGCAATCAGCCCCAGCATTTT | CASSGRIEGYSNQPQHF
many | TRBJ2-7 | TRBV29-1 | TRBD1 | TGCAGCGTCTACGGGGACAGGGGGCACGAGCAGTACTTC | CSVYGDRGHEQYF
many | TRBJ2-7 | TRBV5-8 | . | TGTGCCAGCAGCTTGGTTGGCGGGGGCCACGAGCAGTACTTC | CASSLVGGGHEQYF
. | TRBJ1-5 | TRBV29-1 | TRBD1 | TGCAGCGTCCAGGACAGGGGGCCTCAGCCCCAGCATTTT | CSVQDRGPQPQHF
. | TRBJ1-1 | TRBV2 | . | TGTGCCAGCAGTGTAGCACGAGAAGCTTTCTTT | CASSVAREAFF
many | TRBJ1-2 | TRBV15 | . | TGTGCCACCAGCAGCGACGGCTATGGCTACACCTTC | CATSSDGYGYTF
. | TRBJ2-5 | TRBV25-1 | . | TGTGCCAGCCCCGGGTTGGGACGGGAGACCTGGTACTTC | CASPGLGRETWYF
few | TRBJ2-2 | TRBV25-1 | . | TGTGCCATCGGGGTAGCCAACACCGGGGAGCTGTTTTTT | CAIGVANTGELFF
few | TRBJ1-2 | TRBV20-1 | TRBD1 | TGCAGTGCTACCGGACAGGGCTATGGCTACACCTTC | CSATGQGYGYTF
many | TRBJ1-4 | TRBV25-1 | TRBD1 | TGTGCCAGCAGCATATTCAGGGGGGAAGCTGAAAAACTGTTTTTT | CASSIFRGEAEKLFF
. | TRBJ1-2 | TRBV29-1 | . | TGCAGCGCAGAGCGGGGGCGTGGTGGCTACACCTTC | CSAERGRGGYTF
. | TRBJ1-1 | TRBV29-1 | . | TGCAGCGTTGATTTGGGGGGTCCGAACACTGAAGCTTTCTTT | CSVDLGGPNTEAFF
few | TRBJ1-1 | TRBV11-2 | . | TGTGCCAGCAGACGTTCGGGGATGAACACTGAAGCTTTCTTT | CASRRSGMNTEAFF
. | TRBJ1-1 | TRBV19 | . | TGTGCCAGTAGTATAGGGGGCTGGACTGAAGCTTTCTTT | CASSIGGWTEAFF
. | TRBJ1-3 | TRBV6-6 | TRBD1 | TGTGCCAGCAGTACCCGGGACAGTGGGCAGAGAAACACCATATATTTT | CASSTRDSGQRNTIYF
few | TRBJ2-2 | TRBV7-9 | TRBD1 | TGTGCCAGCAGCTTAGCCCGGGTGACAGGGCGTACCGGGGAGCTGTTTTTT | CASSLARVTGRTGELFF
many | TRBJ2-7 | TRBV19 | . | TGTGCCAGTAGTATAGGGACTACCTACGAGCAGTACTTC | CASSIGTTYEQYF
few | TRBJ1-2 | TRBV11-2 | . | TGTGCCAGCAGCCCGATCGGGGTCTATGGCTACACCTTC | CASSPIGVYGYTF
few | TRBJ2-2 | TRBV5-5 | TRBD2 | TGTGCCAGCAGTCCGGGGGGTTCGGACACCGGGGAGCTGTTTTTT | CASSPGGSDTGELFF